One and the same sample provided the 10 T cell receptor beta chains below, sequenced in a study of CD8 T cells in ankylosing spondylitis (dated by TCRdb to between 2016 and 2019). The protocol used for the library was 5' RACE. For sequencing, an Illumina HiSeq 2500 was employed. TCRdb trimmed public reads at Q25 via fastp, called clones via MiXCR and kept in-frame beta chains. Rows with one shared CDR3 protein collapse into an entry with the most common genes and DNA. This sample gives about 240,000 distinct CDR3 sequences in total; under 12% of them show up just once. The leading ten clones occupy about 3% of the sample. Sequencing was performed on blood, either unsorted or a sorted T cell fraction (not recorded which). Receptors were obtained from a male donor with ankylosing spondylitis or in good health (not recorded which).

Ten or more counts support this clonotype. The chain couples TRBV30 to TRBJ1-1, with D perhaps matching TRBD1 (6 bases). CDR3 length: 15 residues. Germline CDR1 and CDR2: GTSNPN and SVGIG (reference sequence). V lost 4 bases, J lost 4 bases, and 19 bases lay in between. CDR3 protein: CAWTLGGGASTEAFF. The CDR3, as DNA: TGTGCCTGGACCCTTGGGGGGGGCGCCTCCACTGAAGCTTTCTTT.

This clonotype was seen ten or more times. The J gene is TRBJ2-2, the V gene TRBV5-5; D unresolved. Trimming removed 0 bases from V and 9 bases from J, with 9 bases in between. Germline V gene lookup returns CDR1 SGHKS and CDR2 YYEKEE (reference sequence). The CDR3 runs to 13 residues. The CDR3 reads CASSLVTGRELFF. CDR3 DNA sequence: TGTGCCAGCAGCTTGGTCACCGGCCGGGAGCTGTTTTTT. The complete variable domain, with remaining parts taken from reference TRBV5-5 and TRBJ2-2, reads DAGVTQSPTHLIKTRGQQVTLRCSPISGHKSVSWYQQVLGQGPQFIFQYYEKEERGRGNFPDRFSARQFPNYSSELNVNALLLGDSALYLCASSLVTGRELFFGEGSRLTVL.

The J gene is TRBJ2-2, the V gene TRBV3-1; D is undetermined. CDR1 is LGHDT and CDR2 is YNNKEL in the germline V gene (reference sequence). Trimming took 4 bases from V and 7 from J, leaving 10 bases between them. This CDR3 has 13 residues. The CDR3 loop is CASSPTEIGELFF. In DNA form, the CDR3 reads TGTGCCAGCAGCCCCACAGAGATCGGGGAGCTGTTTTTT.

The sample holds many counts of this clonotype. The V call is TRBV12-3 or TRBV12-4, the J call TRBJ2-2; TRBD2 matches 14 bases. The junction had 12 bases not matched to a gene; V was cut back by 6 bases and J by 0 bases. The CDR3 runs to 20 residues. The CDR3 protein is CASRPPYRLAGGTNTGELFF. Here the CDR3 DNA reads TGTGCCAGCAGACCACCCTACCGACTAGCGGGAGGGACGAACACCGGGGAGCTGTTTTTT.

This clonotype was observed many times. The gene calls are TRBV7-2 and TRBJ2-3, with TRBD2 identical over 13 bases. The CDR3 is 17 residues long. J lost 6 bases, V lost 3 bases, and 9 bases had no gene match. Germline CDR1 SGHTA, CDR2 FQGNSA. CDR3 DNA sequence: TGTGCCAGCAGCTTCCCTACTAGCGGGGGGGCCTACGATACGCAGTATTTT. Encoded protein: CASSFPTSGGAYDTQYF.

This clonotype has at least ten counts. This chain connects TRBV12-3 or TRBV12-4 to TRBJ1-1, with a possible D match to TRBD1 (5 bases). Trimming removed 5 bases at V and 7 bases at J, with 11 bases between. The CDR3 sequence is 12 residues long. In nucleotides, the CDR3 is TGTGCCAGCAGTAGGACAAACGGTGAAGCTTTCTTT. Protein: CASSRTNGEAFF.

The table lists this clonotype with a few counts. The J gene is TRBJ2-5, the V gene TRBV25-1; D might be TRBD1 (7 bases). Trimming stripped 4 bases from V and 4 bases from J, with 16 bases between. The CDR3 is 15 amino acids. CDR1 and CDR2 from the germline V gene are MGHDK and SYGVNS. CDR3 in amino acids: CASSGGTADRETQYF. The DNA for the CDR3 is TGTGCCAGCAGTGGCGGGACAGCGGATCGAGAGACCCAGTACTTC.

This clonotype was detected a few times. The chain uses TRBV5-1 and TRBJ2-3; the D gene could be TRBD1 or TRBD2 (5 bases each). Looked up from germline, CDR1 is SGHRS and CDR2 is YFSETQ. V shed 4 bases and J shed 1 base, with 7 bases lying between them. CDR3 length equals 13 residues. CDR3 residues: CASSTGRTDTQYF. In DNA form, the CDR3 reads TGCGCCAGCAGCACGGGGCGCACAGATACGCAGTATTTT.

There are many counts of this clonotype. V usage is TRBV12-3 or TRBV12-4 and J usage is TRBJ2-7, with TRBD1 matching 10 bases. The J segment lost 3 bases and the V segment lost 4 bases, leaving 9 bases of the junction unmatched. This CDR3 has 16 residues. CDR3 loop: CASSSPGQGIGYEQYF. The CDR3, as DNA: TGTGCCAGCAGTTCTCCGGGACAGGGGATAGGCTACGAGCAGTACTTC.

The chain has TRBV7-9 and TRBJ2-7; D is undetermined. Trimming stripped 7 bases from V and 1 base from J, with 8 bases between. The CDR3 is 12 amino acids. Germline CDR1 SEHNR, CDR2 FQNEAQ (reference sequence). The CDR3 DNA sequence: TGTGCCAGCACGACCGGATCCTACGAGCAGTACTTC. Translation gives CASTTGSYEQYF.